The 32 T cell receptor beta chains reported below all come from one sample, sequenced in a study of cytomegalovirus exposure and HLA in healthy donors. The PCR ran on 60 Vbeta and 13 Jbeta primers. Some clones are missing from TCRdb's copy, which holds only in-frame ones; the method was immunoSEQ multiplex PCR. Of some 120,000 clones listed, roughly 83% are singletons. Sequenced material: PBMCs. The receptors here all came from a man aged 18 to 35 in good health and CMV-seronegative.

This chain links TRBV25-1 with TRBJ1-2; 7 positions agree with TRBD1. Germline V CDR1 and CDR2: MGHDK, SYGVNS. The CDR3 has 14 residues. V shed 5 bases, J shed 8 bases, and the junction held 11 bases outside the gene matches. CDR3 coding DNA: TGTGCCAGCAGTAAACCAGACAGGGCGGGGGGCTACACCTTC. As protein: CASSKPDRAGGYTF.

The chain employs TRBV9 and TRBJ2-3; D is possibly TRBD2 (6 bases). This CDR3 contains 18 residues. With 0 bases removed from V and 2 bases from J, the gap between germline ends came to 19 bases. Germline lookup yields CDR1 SGDLS and CDR2 YYNGEE. The CDR3 reads CASSVAGGRSSPTDTQYF. CDR3 DNA sequence: TGTGCCAGCAGCGTAGCTGGAGGGCGGTCTTCCCCCACAGATACGCAGTATTTT.

The chain links TRBV10-3 to TRBJ2-3, with 13 bases fitting TRBD2. J gave up 4 bases and V 0 bases, and 13 bases lay outside the gene matches. Germline CDR1 and CDR2: ENHRY and SYGVKD. The length of the CDR3 is 20 residues. The CDR3 is CAISESQGIAGTSGADTQYF. CDR3 coding DNA: TGTGCCATCAGTGAGTCGCAAGGGATAGCGGGGACTAGCGGGGCAGATACGCAGTATTTT.

This chain joins TRBV4-2 and TRBJ2-7; 9 nucleotides align to TRBD2. V lost 0 bases to trimming and J lost 2 bases; unmatched junction nucleotides: 5. CDR3 length equals 16 residues. CDR1 and CDR2 (germline): LGHNA, YNFKEQ. CDR3 bases: TGTGCCAGCAGCCAAGATGCTAGCGGGGTTACCTACGAGCAGTACTTC. It translates to CASSQDASGVTYEQYF.

The chain employs TRBV14 and TRBJ1-2, with 11 bases aligning to TRBD1. The V gene's germline CDR1 is SGHDN and CDR2 FVKESK. The CDR3 is 16 residues long. Trimming at V came to 4 bases and at J to 8 bases, leaving 12 bases not matched to a gene. The CDR3 DNA reads TGTGCCAGCAGCCGAGCGGACAGGGGGCGAGTAAAGGGCTACACCTTC. Translating it yields CASSRADRGRVKGYTF. The full variable domain, in which reference TRBV14 and TRBJ1-2 provide the parts outside the CDR3, is EAGVTQFPSHSVIEKGQTVTLRCDPISGHDNLYWYRRVMGKEIKFLLHFVKESKQDESGMPNNRFLAERTGGTYSTLKVQPAELEDSGVYFCASSRADRGRVKGYTFGSGTRLTVV.

This chain uses TRBV29-1 with TRBJ2-5; no reliable D call. Germline V gene lookup returns CDR1 SQVTM and CDR2 ANQGSEA. Trimming removed 3 bases at V and 5 bases at J, with 10 bases between. CDR3 length equals 12 residues. Written as DNA, the CDR3 is TGCAGCGTTGATCCGGGTAGGGAGACCCAGTACTTC. Amino acid sequence: CSVDPGRETQYF. Full variable domain (remainder filled in from reference TRBV29-1 and TRBJ2-5): SAVISQKPSRDICQRGTSLTIQCQVDSQVTMMFWYRQQPGQSLTLIATANQGSEATYESGFVIDKFPISRPNLTFSTLTVSNMSPEDSSIYLCSVDPGRETQYFGPGTRLLVL.

The chain joins TRBV19 to TRBJ1-2, with D perhaps TRBD1 (5 bases). CDR1 is LNHDA, CDR2 SQIVND, per germline (reference sequence). Deletions cut 7 bases from V and 3 bases from J, with 18 bases between. The CDR3 has 15 residues. The CDR3 coding sequence is TGTGCCAGTAAAGGGACTATGCTCGGTGACTATGGCTACACCTTC. Protein product: CASKGTMLGDYGYTF.

This clone has only one observation. The J gene is TRBJ1-2, the V gene TRBV6-1; the match to TRBD1 covers 11 bases. V was pared by 11 bases and J by 7 bases, with 6 bases of the junction left unmatched. Germline loops: CDR1 MNHNS, CDR2 SASEGT. The CDR3 contains 12 residues. CDR3 bases: TGTGCCGGCCAGGACAGGGGGCGTGGCTACACCTTC. It yields the protein CAGQDRGRGYTF.

This clone was counted a single time. V is TRBV19 and J is TRBJ1-5; 8 bases map to TRBD1. There are 13 residues in the CDR3. CDR1 and CDR2 from the germline V gene are LNHDA and SQIVND (reference sequence). The junction had 6 bases not matched to a gene; V was cut back by 8 bases and J by 6 bases. The CDR3 protein is CASLGQGAQPQHF. In DNA, the CDR3 is TGTGCCAGTCTCGGACAGGGAGCTCAGCCCCAGCATTTT.

A single count supports this clone. The chain uses TRBV6-5 and TRBJ1-4; TRBD1 might be the D (6 bases). The CDR3 length is 11 residues. V lost 5 bases, J lost 13 bases, and 11 bases lay in between. CDR1 is MNHEY and CDR2 is SVGAGI in the germline V gene. The chain's CDR3 is CASSAGTILFF. Here the CDR3 DNA reads TGTGCCAGCAGTGCCGGGACAATACTGTTTTTT.

CDR3 region: CASSPGGGTDTQYF. DNA for the CDR3: TGTGCCAGCAGTCCGGGAGGGGGCACAGATACGCAGTATTTT. The chain employs TRBV27 and TRBJ2-3, with TRBD2 identical over 8 bases. The CDR3 runs 14 residues. J was trimmed by 1 base and V by 5 bases; bases with no gene match: 2. From germline, CDR1 is MNHEY and CDR2 SMNVEV (reference sequence).

The gene calls are TRBV2 and TRBJ1-2, with no clear D. The CDR3 runs 14 residues. V lost 8 bases and J 1 base, leaving 14 bases between the germline ends. Germline V gives CDR1 SNHLY, CDR2 FYNNEI. The CDR3 spells CASSSSSGNYGYTF. CDR3 nucleotide sequence: TGTGCCAGCTCCTCCTCTTCGGGTAACTATGGCTACACCTTC.

The gene calls are TRBV7-3 and TRBJ1-1; 9 nucleotides align to TRBD1. In germline, CDR1 is SGHTA, CDR2 FQGTGA. This CDR3 comprises 16 residues. Losses at the gene ends were 1 base for V and 1 base for J; bases not matched to a gene: 4. The DNA for the CDR3 is TGTGCCAGCAGCTTAAAGGGGGGACAGGGGAACACTGAAGCTTTCTTT. Translated: CASSLKGGQGNTEAFF.

The chain uses TRBV28 and TRBJ1-1; no clear D. Germline V gene data show CDR1 as MDHEN and CDR2 as SYDVKM. There are 14 residues in the CDR3. V was trimmed by 3 bases and J by 5 bases, leaving 13 bases between them. In nucleotides, the CDR3 is TGTGCCAGCAGTTTTGAGACATCCCGTACTGAAGCTTTCTTT. It specifies CASSFETSRTEAFF. Full variable domain (outside the CDR3, taken from reference TRBV28 and TRBJ1-1): DVKVTQSSRYLVKRTGEKVFLECVQDMDHENMFWYRQDPGLGLRLIYFSYDVKMKEKGDIPEGYSVSREKKERFSLILESASTNQTSMYLCASSFETSRTEAFFGQGTRLTVV.

This clone was observed a handful of times. The chain recombines TRBV5-6 with TRBJ2-7, with D unresolved. This CDR3 contains 15 residues. Germline CDR1 is SGHDT and CDR2 is YYEEEE. The V end was cut by 0 bases, the J end by 7 bases, with 17 bases between. DNA for the CDR3: TGTGCCAGCAGCTTGGACGATAGGGTATCTCGGGAGCAGTACGTC. Protein sequence: CASSLDDRVSREQYV.

This chain uses TRBV6-6 with TRBJ1-2; 7 nucleotides line up with TRBD1. V gave up 6 bases and J gave up 8 bases; unmatched junction bases: 9. The CDR3 is 13 residues long. Looked up from germline, CDR1 is MNHNY and CDR2 is SVGAGI (reference sequence). The CDR3 sequence is CASRPGTALGYTF. The DNA of the CDR3 is TGTGCCAGCAGACCCGGGACAGCACTAGGCTACACCTTC.

This clone was found a few times. This chain's CDR3 is CSGLYEQYF. CDR3 DNA sequence: TGCAGCGGACTCTACGAGCAGTACTTC. The chain employs TRBV29-1 and TRBJ2-7; D is undetermined. V shed 7 bases and J shed 3 bases, with 4 bases lying between them. CDR1 and CDR2 from the germline V gene are SQVTM and ANQGSEA. The CDR3 totals 9 residues.

CDR3 loop: CASREGSEAFF. Here the CDR3 DNA reads TGTGCCAGCAGGGAGGGCAGTGAAGCTTTCTTT. This chain links TRBV2 with TRBJ1-1, with no clear D. CDR3 size: 11 residues. Germline V gene sequence: CDR1 SNHLY, CDR2 FYNNEI. Trimming took off 6 bases at V and 7 bases at J, with 9 bases between the two ends.

The V call is TRBV30, the J call TRBJ1-2, with 9 bases fitting TRBD1. This CDR3 region has 15 residues. In germline, CDR1 is GTSNPN, CDR2 SVGIG (reference sequence). Trimming removed 1 base from V and 7 bases from J; junction bases left unmatched: 10. CDR3 nucleotides: TGTGCCTGGAGTGGAGGGTCCCGGGACAGGGTTGGCTACACCTTC. Protein: CAWSGGSRDRVGYTF.

The chain is built from TRBV27 and TRBJ2-1; D not certain. The V gene's germline CDR1 is MNHEY and CDR2 SMNVEV (reference sequence). The CDR3 has 11 residues. Trimming cost V 3 bases and J 9 bases, with 6 bases left between them. The CDR3 nucleotides read TGTGCCAGCAGTTTGTCGGGTGAGCAGTTCTTC. This sequence encodes CASSLSGEQFF.

The chain combines TRBV11-2 with TRBJ1-2; D unresolved. Trimming removed 5 bases from V and 2 bases from J, with 9 bases in between. Germline assignment: CDR1 SGHAT and CDR2 FQNNGV. This CDR3 has 13 amino acids. The CDR3 nucleotides are TGTGCCAGCAGCCCTCCCGGGAACTATGGCTACACCTTC. This sequence encodes CASSPPGNYGYTF.

The chain joins TRBV4-1 to TRBJ2-1; D remains ambiguous. Trimming removed 1 base from V and 2 bases from J, with 9 bases in between. Germline V gene sequence: CDR1 MGHRA, CDR2 YSYEKL. The CDR3 sequence is 15 residues long. The CDR3 DNA sequence: TGCGCCAGCAGCCAAGGCCCGGTCACCTACAATGAGCAGTTCTTC. Protein: CASSQGPVTYNEQFF.

This chain joins TRBV28 and TRBJ1-1; 11 bases match TRBD1. The CDR3 covers 14 residues. V lost 2 bases and J lost 5; bases outside the gene matches: 1. Germline V CDR1 and CDR2: MDHEN, SYDVKM. The CDR3 sequence is CASSLRDRGTEAFF. The CDR3, as DNA: TGTGCCAGCAGTTTACGGGACAGGGGGACTGAAGCTTTCTTT.

The V call is TRBV19, the J call TRBJ1-1, with 9 bases aligning to TRBD1. CDR3 length equals 18 residues. With 6 bases clipped from V and 6 bases from J, the junction kept 20 bases outside the gene matches. Germline-derived CDR1 and CDR2 are LNHDA and SQIVND (reference sequence). The CDR3, as DNA: TGTGCCAGTAGATCCGGGCTGACAGGGGGGGAGGGGAGGGCTGAAGCTTTCTTT. As protein: CASRSGLTGGEGRAEAFF.

The rearrangement joins TRBV9 to TRBJ2-3; 8 nucleotides align to TRBD2. Germline trimming cut 4 bases from V and 6 bases from J; bases unmatched to any gene: 10. CDR3 length equals 15 residues. The germline CDR1 and CDR2 sequences are SGDLS and YYNGEE. Written as DNA, the CDR3 is TGTGCCAGCAGCCGCAGCGGGAGCGGGGCGGATACGCAGTATTTT. It yields the protein CASSRSGSGADTQYF.

This sequence joins TRBV5-1 and TRBJ2-7, with 8 bases matching TRBD1. Germline CDR1 and CDR2: SGHRS and YFSETQ. The V segment lost 1 base and the J segment 0 bases; nucleotides outside the gene matches: 3. The CDR3 runs 15 residues. The CDR3 nucleotides read TGCGCCAGCAGCTTGTCCGGACAGGGCTCCTACGAGCAGTACGTC. Its translation is CASSLSGQGSYEQYV.

The chain is built from TRBV6-5 and TRBJ1-6, with 9 bases lining up with TRBD1. Germline CDR1 MNHEY, CDR2 SVGAGI. The CDR3 is 14 amino acids. Germline trimming cut 5 bases from V and 10 bases from J; bases unmatched to any gene: 6. The CDR3 region has the DNA TGTGCCAGCAGTCGGACAGGGGCTCCATCACCCCTCCACTTT. Its protein is CASSRTGAPSPLHF.

V is TRBV11-2 and J is TRBJ2-5, with D possibly matching TRBD1 (6 bases). Looked up from germline, CDR1 is SGHAT and CDR2 is FQNNGV. The V gene lost 0 bases and the J gene lost 7 bases, with 18 bases spanning the gap. This CDR3 comprises 16 residues. The CDR3 DNA follows: TGTGCCAGCAGCTTAGATCTGCTACAGGGCACAGCGACCCAGTACTTC. Translating it yields CASSLDLLQGTATQYF. Combining the CDR3 with reference TRBV11-2 and TRBJ2-5 gives the whole variable domain EAGVAQSPRYKIIEKRQSVAFWCNPISGHATLYWYQQILGQGPKLLIQFQNNGVVDDSQLPKDRFSAERLKGVDSTLKIQPAKLEDSAVYLCASSLDLLQGTATQYFGPGTRLLVL.

The chain has TRBV14 and TRBJ1-3, with 7 nucleotides matching TRBD1. This CDR3 contains 16 residues. V trimming: 5 bases; J trimming: 0 bases; junction bases outside the gene matches: 7. Germline lookup yields CDR1 SGHDN and CDR2 FVKESK. Written as DNA, the CDR3 is TGTGCCAGCAGCTGGCGGACAGGCAGCTCTGGAAACACCATATATTTT. Protein: CASSWRTGSSGNTIYF.

The V gene is TRBV27, the J gene TRBJ2-2, with D possibly matching TRBD1 (6 bases). This CDR3 region has 15 residues. Germline CDR1 MNHEY, CDR2 SMNVEV (reference sequence). The ends were cut back, 4 bases at V and 3 bases at J, with 12 bases in the middle. The CDR3 nucleotides read TGTGCCAGCAGTTCCCAGGGGCCCTACACCGGGGAGCTGTTTTTT. This gives the protein CASSSQGPYTGELFF.

This chain joins TRBV6-6 and TRBJ1-5, with unresolved D. Per germline, CDR1 MNHNY and CDR2 SVGAGI (reference sequence). The V end was cut by 0 bases, the J end by 6 bases, with 3 bases between. The CDR3 totals 12 residues. CDR3 bases: TGTGCCAGCAGTTACTCGAGTCAGCCCCAGCATTTT. Encoded protein: CASSYSSQPQHF.

This clone was seen a few times. The CDR3 nucleotides read TGTGCCACATTACAGGGCGCCTACGAGCAGTACTTC. Its translation: CATLQGAYEQYF. The chain is built from TRBV6-6 and TRBJ2-7, with a possible D match to TRBD1 (6 bases). V was shortened by 10 bases and J by 2 bases, with 12 bases between the two germline ends. The CDR3 runs 12 residues. Germline assignment: CDR1 MNHNY and CDR2 SVGAGI (reference sequence).